Reported below is one T cell receptor beta chain. This record comes from a study of shared clonotypes between healthy human individuals. Method: immunoSEQ multiplex PCR; TCRdb's copy keeps in-frame clones and lacks some. The sample has hundreds of thousands of clones, around 74% seen once. Per the germline V gene, CDR1 is SGHNT and CDR2 is YYREEE (reference sequence). V shed 3 bases and J 4 bases; nucleotides not matched to a gene: 5. The CDR3 contains 15 residues. V usage is TRBV5-4 and J usage is TRBJ2-2, with 8 bases lining up with TRBD2. The clonotype originates from a woman under 40 in good health. Sequencing was carried out using memory CD4+ T cells sorted from blood. As to subset: CD45RA-negative fraction. The chain's CDR3 is CASSWREERTGELFF. DNA for the CDR3: TGTGCCAGCAGCTGGCGGGAGGAGCGCACCGGGGAGCTGTTTTTT.